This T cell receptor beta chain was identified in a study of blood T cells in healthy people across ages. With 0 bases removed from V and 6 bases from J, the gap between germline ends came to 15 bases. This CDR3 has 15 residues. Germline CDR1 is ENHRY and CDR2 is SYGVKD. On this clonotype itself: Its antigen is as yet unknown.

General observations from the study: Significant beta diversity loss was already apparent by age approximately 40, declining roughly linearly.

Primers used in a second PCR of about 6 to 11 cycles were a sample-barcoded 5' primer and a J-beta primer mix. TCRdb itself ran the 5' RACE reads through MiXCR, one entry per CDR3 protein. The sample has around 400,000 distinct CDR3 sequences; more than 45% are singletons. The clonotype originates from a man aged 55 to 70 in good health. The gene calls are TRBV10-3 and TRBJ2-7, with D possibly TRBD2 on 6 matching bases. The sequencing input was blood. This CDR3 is CAISESRGQGGEQYF. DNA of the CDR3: TGTGCCATCAGTGAGTCGCGGGGCCAGGGTGGCGAGCAGTACTTC.